This record looks at one T cell receptor (beta chain) sequence and its context. Germline loops: CDR1 ENHRY, CDR2 SYGVKD. This CDR3 has 15 amino acids. J lost 7 bases, V lost 9 bases, and 11 bases had no gene match. In the original analysis: Reference gene primer amplification gave estimated nucleated cell counts. TCRdb keeps only in-frame clones here, not all; method: immunoSEQ multiplex PCR. That table gives V, J and clone size, and the DNA gave D and trimming. The sample holds some 200,000 clones; around 80% are singletons and the top ten take 6.9%. This sample is drawn from a study of blood T cell repertoires in COVID-19. Study context: Specimens from acute and convalescent COVID-19 originated in the United States, Italy and Spain. The cDNA or gDNA used as material had been derived from T cells, B-cell-depleted T cells, or PBMCs.

The specimen sequenced was peripheral blood. The source of this sequence is a human donor with acute or convalescent COVID-19. The donor label of this sample is uncertain. This chain connects TRBV10-3 to TRBJ2-1, with 11 bases aligning to TRBD2. The CDR3 sequence: CAMGALAGGMNEQFF. CDR3 sequence (DNA): TGTGCCATGGGGGCCCTAGCGGGAGGTATGAATGAGCAGTTCTTC.